Listed here are 23 T cell receptor beta chains from one sample, sequenced in a study of OX40 agonist ivuxolimab in advanced cancers. Method: immunoSEQ multiplex PCR; TCRdb's copy keeps in-frame clones and lacks some. The table lists some 90,000 clones, over 75% of them singletons. The source material was CD4+ or CD8+ T cells sorted from blood, sampled in a trial of the OX40 agonist ivuxolimab. The receptors originated from an adult with an advanced solid tumor such as melanoma, head and neck, liver or kidney cancer.

This clone was recorded once. The gene calls are TRBV19 and TRBJ1-1, with D possibly being TRBD1 (5 bases). The CDR3 has 14 residues. Between the trimmed V and J ends, which lost 8 bases and 1 base, there was a span of 14 bases. Per germline, CDR1 LNHDA and CDR2 SQIVND (reference sequence). CDR3 loop: CASQPGRRNTEAFF. The CDR3 DNA reads TGTGCCAGTCAACCGGGACGGCGGAACACTGAAGCTTTCTTT. Supplemented by reference TRBV19 and TRBJ1-1, the full variable domain reads DGGITQSPKYLFRKEGQNVTLSCEQNLNHDAMYWYRQDPGQGLRLIYYSQIVNDFQKGDIAEGYSVSREKKESFPLTVTSAQKNPTAFYLCASQPGRRNTEAFFGQGTRLTVV.

V gene TRBV6-5 combines with J gene TRBJ1-2; D gene unclear. Germline CDR1 reads MNHEY; CDR2 reads SVGAGI. The CDR3 contains 15 residues. The germline V and J ends were trimmed by 1 base and 8 bases, with 17 bases remaining between them. For the CDR3, the DNA is TGTGCCAGCAGTTACTTGGACCCCTACTCTGGGGGCTACACCTTC. This codes for CASSYLDPYSGGYTF.

The CDR3 loop reads CASSVEAGGSSDQLFF. CDR3 bases: TGTGCCAGCAGCGTAGAGGCAGGGGGCTCCAGTGATCAACTGTTTTTT. This sequence joins TRBV9 and TRBJ1-4, with TRBD1 matching over 8 bases. The junction had 13 bases not matched to a gene; V was cut back by 0 bases and J by 12 bases. Germline CDR1 is SGDLS and CDR2 is YYNGEE. The length of the CDR3 is 16 residues.

In nucleotides, the CDR3 is TGTGCCAGCCACCGGGGTTCGAACACTGAAGCTTTCTTT. It codes for CASHRGSNTEAFF. V and J are TRBV6-6 and TRBJ1-1; no definite D call. The ends were cut back, 8 bases at V and 1 base at J, with 11 bases in the middle. Germline V gene data show CDR1 as MNHNY and CDR2 as SVGAGI (reference sequence). The length of the CDR3 is 13 residues.

This clone was recorded at least ten times. The genes are TRBV9 and TRBJ1-5; D unclear. Germline CDR1 and CDR2: SGDLS and YYNGEE. Trimming stripped 5 bases from V and 3 bases from J, with 9 bases between. CDR3 size: 13 residues. The CDR3 spells CASSQQLNQPQHF. DNA of the CDR3: TGTGCCAGCAGTCAACAGCTCAATCAGCCCCAGCATTTT.

The chain carries TRBV30 and TRBJ1-2; D is uncertain. Trimming shortened V by 5 bases and J by 5 bases, and 12 bases separated the two germline ends. The germline V gene encodes CDR1 GTSNPN and CDR2 SVGIG (reference sequence). The CDR3 is 12 residues long. The CDR3 nucleotides are TGTGCCTGGGTGGAGGGTGGGTATGGCTACACCTTC. Its translation is CAWVEGGYGYTF.

V usage is TRBV9 and J usage is TRBJ1-4; D gene unclear. Germline V CDR1 and CDR2: SGDLS, YYNGEE. The CDR3 runs to 14 residues. V lost 3 bases and J lost 3, with 9 bases in between. The DNA of the CDR3 is TGTGCCAGCAGCGCGCCGGGTGCTAATGAAAAACTGTTTTTT. Its protein product is CASSAPGANEKLFF.

This clone was seen a single time. Written as DNA, the CDR3 is TGTGCCAGTAGTGTCGGACTAGCTGACAATGAGCAGTTCTTC. It translates to CASSVGLADNEQFF. V usage is TRBV19 and J usage is TRBJ2-1; 8 bases are shared with TRBD2. The CDR3 consists of 14 residues. Germline values: CDR1 LNHDA, CDR2 SQIVND (reference sequence). V trimming: 5 bases; J trimming: 5 bases; junction bases outside the gene matches: 5.

This clone was observed a handful of times. This chain connects TRBV7-9 to TRBJ1-5; D is perhaps TRBD1 (6 bases). From germline, CDR1 is SEHNR and CDR2 FQNEAQ (reference sequence). This CDR3 has 14 residues. The V end was cut by 3 bases, the J end by 5 bases, with 11 bases between. The CDR3 nucleotides read TGTGCCAGCAGCTTGGACAGATACGATCAGCCCCAGCATTTT. It codes for CASSLDRYDQPQHF.

This clone was found once. J is TRBJ1-2 and V is TRBV2; 8 nucleotides align to TRBD1. Trimming removed 6 bases from V and 8 bases from J; junction bases left unmatched: 8. Germline values: CDR1 SNHLY, CDR2 FYNNEI. CDR3 size: 13 residues. CDR3 sequence reads: CASSLDRDLGYTF. CDR3 nucleotides: TGTGCCAGCAGCCTGGACAGGGATCTCGGCTACACCTTC.

The sample holds one count of this clone. The junction shows a germline mismatch at one end, possibly a read error. The V gene is TRBV28, the J gene TRBJ1-2; 8 bases align to TRBD1. CDR3 length: 14 residues. CDR1 and CDR2 (germline): MDHEN, SYDVKM. The CDR3 sequence: CATSLSGGPFGYTF. CDR3 nucleotides: TGTGCCACCAGTCTTTCAGGGGGCCCATTTGGCTACACCTTC.

This clone was recorded once. The V gene is TRBV19, the J gene TRBJ1-2; 9 positions match TRBD1. The ends lost 5 bases at V and 3 bases at J; junction bases unmatched: 4. There are 14 residues in the CDR3. Per germline, CDR1 LNHDA and CDR2 SQIVND (reference sequence). The CDR3 is CASSPGQGHYGYTF. CDR3 nucleotide sequence: TGTGCCAGTAGTCCCGGACAGGGGCACTATGGCTACACCTTC.

The chain couples TRBV28 to TRBJ1-3; D is perhaps TRBD1 (5 bases). The V gene's germline CDR1 is MDHEN and CDR2 SYDVKM. The CDR3 runs 16 residues. Deletions cut 7 bases from V and 0 bases from J, with 16 bases between. CDR3 in amino acids: CASNVAGRTSGNTIYF. CDR3 nucleotide sequence: TGTGCCAGCAATGTAGCGGGGCGGACCTCTGGAAACACCATATATTTT.

The rearrangement links TRBV7-9 to TRBJ1-4, with D perhaps matching TRBD1 (6 bases). Trimming took off 4 bases at V and 7 bases at J, with 19 bases between the two ends. The CDR3 runs 16 residues. CDR1 is SEHNR, CDR2 FQNEAQ, per germline (reference sequence). The CDR3 coding sequence is TGTGCCAGCAGCTCCACCCCTGTGGCAGGGGTTGAAAAACTGTTTTTT. Translating it yields CASSSTPVAGVEKLFF.

This chain links TRBV28 with TRBJ1-1; no definite D call. V was pared by 4 bases and J by 1 base, with 10 bases between. The CDR3 is 14 residues long. Germline CDR1 is MDHEN and CDR2 is SYDVKM. The CDR3 region is CASSSGEGNTEAFF. The CDR3 DNA sequence: TGTGCCAGCAGTTCCGGTGAAGGGAACACTGAAGCTTTCTTT.

CDR3 loop: CASSSIQGTTRSGEQYF. The CDR3 bases are TGTGCCAGCAGTTCAATTCAAGGGACTACCAGGAGCGGAGAGCAGTACTTC. This chain joins TRBV28 and TRBJ2-7, with 7 nucleotides matching TRBD2. V lost 4 bases, J lost 7 bases, and 19 bases stayed unmatched. Germline loops: CDR1 MDHEN, CDR2 SYDVKM. This CDR3 comprises 17 residues.

The chain carries TRBV18 and TRBJ2-7; D gene ambiguous. Trimming shortened V by 3 bases and J by 3 bases, and 6 bases separated the two germline ends. Germline V lookup: CDR1 KGHSH, CDR2 LQKENI. The length of the CDR3 is 12 residues. As DNA, the CDR3 is TGTGCCAGCTCACCCTCCGTCTACGAGCAGTACGTC. Its protein is CASSPSVYEQYV.

The chain carries TRBV19 and TRBJ2-3; 16 positions match TRBD2. V gave up 4 bases and J gave up 1 base; unmatched junction bases: 2. This CDR3 contains 17 residues. Germline CDR1 LNHDA, CDR2 SQIVND (reference sequence). CDR3 residues: CASSKGLAGGGTDTQYF. As DNA, the CDR3 is TGTGCCAGTAGTAAGGGACTAGCGGGGGGGGGCACAGATACGCAGTATTTT.

The chain recombines TRBV5-1 with TRBJ2-2; the D is unclear. Germline assignment: CDR1 SGHRS and CDR2 YFSETQ. V lost 1 base, J lost 0 bases, and 10 bases lay in between. CDR3 length equals 16 residues. Written as DNA, the CDR3 is TGCGCCAGCAGCTTGTCACAGTCCGCGAACACCGGGGAGCTGTTTTTT. It encodes CASSLSQSANTGELFF.

The rearrangement joins TRBV9 to TRBJ2-1; D gene ambiguous. V lost 0 bases to trimming and J lost 6 bases, with 13 bases between them. This CDR3 has 15 amino acids. The germline V gene has CDR1 SGDLS and CDR2 YYNGEE. DNA of the CDR3: TGTGCCAGCAGCGTAGGTGGCCTAACTATCAATGAGCAGTTCTTC. Amino acids: CASSVGGLTINEQFF.

The chain combines TRBV9 with TRBJ1-1; TRBD1 might be the D (5 bases). Germline V gene sequence: CDR1 SGDLS, CDR2 YYNGEE. The CDR3 covers 14 residues. Deletions cut 3 bases from V and 4 bases from J, with 13 bases between. CDR3 DNA sequence: TGTGCCAGCAGCGGCCCCAGGGTAGGCACTGAAGCTTTCTTT. Protein product: CASSGPRVGTEAFF.

V and J are TRBV10-2 and TRBJ2-2; possibly TRBD1 for D (6 bases). This CDR3 has 15 amino acids. V lost 1 base and J 7 bases, leaving 13 bases between the germline ends. Germline lookup yields CDR1 WSHSY and CDR2 SAAADI. CDR3 nucleotide sequence: TGCGCCAGCAGTGAGTTCACAGGCAGGGGCGGGGAGCTGTTTTTT. This encodes CASSEFTGRGGELFF.

J is TRBJ2-4 and V is TRBV9, with D tentatively TRBD2 (6 bases). The CDR3 consists of 17 residues. From germline, CDR1 is SGDLS and CDR2 YYNGEE. V shed 4 bases and J shed 0 bases, with 17 bases lying between them. This CDR3 is CASSPRPGLLAKNIQYF. The CDR3 region has the DNA TGTGCCAGCAGCCCCCGCCCGGGACTTCTAGCCAAAAACATTCAGTACTTC. Full variable domain (outside the CDR3, taken from reference TRBV9 and TRBJ2-4): DSGVTQTPKHLITATGQRVTLRCSPRSGDLSVYWYQQSLDQGLQFLIQYYNGEERAKGNILERFSAQQFPDLHSELNLSSLELGDSALYFCASSPRPGLLAKNIQYFGAGTRLSVL.